Following are 7 T cell receptor beta chains from one sample sequenced in a study of blood T cell repertoires in COVID-19. Profiled with immunoSEQ multiplex PCR; TCRdb holds only in-frame clones, not every one. The table records approximately 35,000 clones, approximately 85% of them present only once. The specimen sequenced was peripheral blood. Source of these receptors: a man older than 75 with active COVID-19.

The chain joins TRBV5-4 to TRBJ1-1, with TRBD1 matching 7 bases. This CDR3 is 15 amino acids long. Per the germline V gene, CDR1 is SGHNT and CDR2 is YYREEE (reference sequence). V trimming: 3 bases; J trimming: 3 bases; junction bases outside the gene matches: 8. The CDR3 DNA is TGTGCCAGCAGCTGGTTTGACAGGGTCGACACTGAAGCTTTCTTT. Translated, it gives CASSWFDRVDTEAFF.

This chain links TRBV5-1 with TRBJ1-5; D perhaps matches TRBD1 (5 bases). Germline CDR1 is SGHRS and CDR2 is YFSETQ. The CDR3 length is 16 residues. V was pared by 0 bases and J by 6 bases, with 16 bases between. The CDR3 DNA follows: TGCGCCAGCAGCTTGGCTGGAGGGGATCCTTTTCAGCCCCAGCATTTT. It specifies CASSLAGGDPFQPQHF.

The chain joins TRBV25-1 to TRBJ1-6; D is ambiguous. This CDR3 comprises 14 residues. V dropped 4 bases and J dropped 9 bases, with 13 bases sitting between them. Germline V gene lookup returns CDR1 MGHDK and CDR2 SYGVNS. The CDR3 bases are TGTGCCAGCAGTGGTGGCCCGTTTTTTTCACCCCTCCACTTT. Amino acid sequence: CASSGGPFFSPLHF.

The V call is TRBV27, the J call TRBJ1-2; D gene uncertain. The germline CDR1 and CDR2 sequences are MNHEY and SMNVEV (reference sequence). V was cut by 5 bases and J by 2 bases, with 15 bases left in between. The CDR3 length is 15 residues. The CDR3 DNA follows: TGTGCCAGCAGTCCATATTCGTCAGCGAACTATGGCTACACCTTC. Its protein is CASSPYSSANYGYTF.

The genes are TRBV19 and TRBJ2-3; TRBD2 matches 13 bases. The CDR3 covers 15 residues. V dropped 7 bases and J dropped 2; count of bases not matched to a gene: 3. Germline assignment: CDR1 LNHDA and CDR2 SQIVND (reference sequence). The DNA for the CDR3 is TGTGCCAGTAAGGGACTAGCGGGGAACACAGATACGCAGTATTTT. Its protein is CASKGLAGNTDTQYF. Filled out from reference TRBV19 and TRBJ2-3, the complete variable domain reads DGGITQSPKYLFRKEGQNVTLSCEQNLNHDAMYWYRQDPGQGLRLIYYSQIVNDFQKGDIAEGYSVSREKKESFPLTVTSAQKNPTAFYLCASKGLAGNTDTQYFGPGTRLTVL.

The rearrangement links TRBV6-6 to TRBJ2-3, with 7 positions matching TRBD1. The CDR3 covers 14 residues. V shed 5 bases, J shed 1 base, and the junction held 3 bases outside the gene matches. CDR1 and CDR2 (germline): MNHNY, SVGAGI (reference sequence). The CDR3 DNA is TGTGCCAGCAGTCGGGACAGACGCACAGATACGCAGTATTTT. Its translation is CASSRDRRTDTQYF.

This clone was seen only once. Within the sample, other DNA sequences also encode this same CDR3. The chain links TRBV5-1 to TRBJ2-3, with D hard to call. Germline values: CDR1 SGHRS, CDR2 YFSETQ. The CDR3 has 12 amino acids. The germline V and J ends were trimmed by 0 bases and 3 bases, with 2 bases remaining between them. The CDR3: CASSLATDTQYF. In DNA form, the CDR3 reads TGCGCCAGCAGCTTGGCTACAGATACGCAGTATTTT.